A selection of T cell receptor beta chains follows, all from one sample in a study of blood T cell repertoires in COVID-19. Data came from immunoSEQ multiplex PCR; TCRdb stores just in-frame clones and leaves some out. The sample records about 240,000 clones, around 83% being singletons. Input material: peripheral blood. The source of these receptors is a woman aged 55-75 years with active or convalescent COVID-19. The CDR3 runs from the conserved cysteine through the conserved F or W. The D gene is left open where the match is weak. Not every row has a clone size; where given, it reads once, few, many or a size class.

TRBJ2-1 many TRBV27 TRBD1 TGTGCCAGCAGTCCGCGGGACAGGGGTCGGGGCAATGAGCAGTTCTTC CASSPRDRGRGNEQFF
TRBJ1-1 once TRBV5-1 NA TGCGCCAGCAGCTTGGGGACAGAAATTTTAAGGGGGGCTTTCTTT CASSLGTEILRGAFF
TRBJ1-2 NA TRBV19 NA TGTGCCAGTAGTATTGGGCGAGCTAACTATGGCTACACCTTC CASSIGRANYGYTF
TRBJ1-1 few TRBV4-2 NA TGTGCCAGCAGCCCCGCCTCGACAGATTACACTGAAGCTTTCTTT CASSPASTDYTEAFF
TRBJ2-2 NA TRBV7-9 TRBD1 TGTGCCAGCAGCTACCTGGACAGGGATAACACCGGGGAGCTGTTTTTT CASSYLDRDNTGELFF
TRBJ1-5 NA TRBV2 TRBD1 TGTGCCAGTGGGAGACAGGGGTCGGTTGGTCAGCCCCAGCATTTT CASGRQGSVGQPQHF
TRBJ1-5 NA TRBV7-2 NA TGTGCCAGCAGCTTGCTGGCAGGGGTGGATCAGCCCCAGCATTTT CASSLLAGVDQPQHF
TRBJ2-7 NA TRBV4-1 NA TGCGCCAGCAGCCAAGAACCACGGGGCGAGCAGTACTTC CASSQEPRGEQYF
TRBJ2-3 NA TRBV14 NA TGTGCCAGCAGCCAAGAGGAGGGGGGGCTGACAGATACGCAGTATTTT CASSQEEGGLTDTQYF
TRBJ2-2 NA TRBV5-1 TRBD1 TGCGCCAGCAGCCGCATACCAACTGGACAGGGTGGTACGGGGGAGCTGTTTTTT CASSRIPTGQGGTGELFF
TRBJ2-5 many TRBV7-6 NA TGTGCCAGCAGCTTAGAGGGCGGGGAGACCCAGTACTTC CASSLEGGETQYF
TRBJ1-1 NA TRBV25-1 NA TGTGCCAGCAGTGGGGGCCTGGGGCAGCGCGTGGATGCTTTCTTT CASSGGLGQRVDAFF
TRBJ1-1 medium-sized TRBV9 TRBD1 TGTGCCAGCAGCGAGGGGACAGGGGCGAACACTGAAGCTTTCTTT CASSEGTGANTEAFF
TRBJ1-3 few TRBV30 NA TGTGCCTGGAGTAAGGGGCAGGCGCCGAACACCATATATTTT CAWSKGQAPNTIYF
TRBJ2-7 NA TRBV28 NA TGTGCCAGCAGGGGGGGACGGAGGTACGAGCAGTACTTC CASRGGRRYEQYF
TRBJ1-5 NA TRBV11-3 NA TGTGCCAGCAGCTTAGGTCGGCCCCCGAGGACAGATAGCAATCAGCCCCAGCATTTT CASSLGRPPRTDSNQPQHF
TRBJ1-1 NA TRBV29-1 NA TGCAGCGTTCGGTCCATGAACACTGAAGCTTTCTTT CSVRSMNTEAFF
TRBJ1-4 few TRBV5-6 NA TGTGCCAGCAGCCTAATAGCTACCCCGGAAAAACTGTTTTTT CASSLIATPEKLFF
TRBJ1-2 NA TRBV6-4 TRBD1 TGTGCCAGCAGTGAAGGGCTCGGGACAGGGGACTATGGCTACACCTTC CASSEGLGTGDYGYTF
TRBJ1-4 NA TRBV6-1 TRBD1 TGTGCCAGCAGTAAAGCAAGGACAGGGGACGATGAAAAACTGTTTTTT CASSKARTGDDEKLFF